This T cell receptor beta chain comes out of a study of shared clonotypes between healthy human individuals. Study background: Used for every donor were three CD4 naive, three CD4 memory, two CD8 naive and one CD8 memory plate.

The material for each subset, its genomic DNA, was split evenly across several immunoSEQ plates. Assay: immunoSEQ multiplex PCR; the TCRdb copy retains only in-frame clones and omits some. The repertoire holds about 1 million clones, with about 70% as singletons. V trimming: 6 bases; J trimming: 7 bases; junction bases outside the gene matches: 9. Germline CDR1 SGHTA, CDR2 FQGNSA. This CDR3 contains 14 residues. The TCR was taken from a man younger than 35 in good health. V gene TRBV7-2 combines with J gene TRBJ2-3; 8 positions match TRBD2. Sequencing was performed on memory CD4+ T cells sorted from blood. Subset: CD45RA-negative fraction. For the CDR3, the DNA is TGTGCCAGCAGGCCAGCGGGAGTAGTTAATACGCAGTATTTT. Its protein is CASRPAGVVNTQYF.